This T cell receptor beta chain was identified during a study of breast tumors, draining lymph nodes, adjacent tissues. On this clonotype itself: Its target is unknown.

TCRdb reprocessed the multiplex PCR reads via MiXCR and lists one record per CDR3 protein. The sample includes under 300,000 distinct CDR3 sequences, less than 45% of them seen just once. The lymph nodes were axillary draining lymph nodes from breast cancer patients. Study-wide results and limits: Data fit most tumor T cells coming from lymph node, expanding in tumor.

The germline CDR1 and CDR2 sequences are LNHNV and YYDKDF (reference sequence). Trimming at V came to 6 bases and at J to 10 bases, leaving 18 bases not matched to a gene. The length of the CDR3 is 16 residues. The chain is built from TRBV15 and TRBJ2-1; 7 nucleotides match TRBD2. Sequencing was done on a sample of axillary lymph node tissue. This clonotype was sampled from a female donor with breast cancer. Some clones in this sample may be carry-over from other donors' samples. The CDR3 bases are TGTGCCACCAGAGCGGGACTAAGCTCCTACAATGAGGAGCAGTTCTTC. Encoded protein: CATRAGLSSYNEEQFF.